These 14 T cell receptor beta chains originate from one sample sequenced in a study of T cell responses to AZD1222 COVID-19 vaccine. Sequenced by immunoSEQ multiplex PCR; TCRdb stores in-frame clones only, minus some. The sample lists fewer than 150,000 clones, about 92% seen once, with 13% to 15% in the top ten. Sequences were derived from peripheral blood, sampled on day 0 of AZD1222 vaccination. The origin of the receptors is an adult in good health.

The chain recombines TRBV19 with TRBJ1-1; 10 bases align to TRBD1. The germline CDR1 and CDR2 sequences are LNHDA and SQIVND (reference sequence). J lost 1 base, V lost 2 bases, and 7 bases had no gene match. This CDR3 has 17 amino acids. The CDR3 bases are TGTGCCAGTAGTATACCCCGGGACAGGGGATGGAACACTGAAGCTTTCTTT. Protein product: CASSIPRDRGWNTEAFF.

CDR3 in amino acids: CASSYLTEYEAFF. Here the CDR3 DNA reads TGTGCCAGCAGCTATCTGACTGAGTATGAAGCTTTCTTT. The chain has TRBV6-5 and TRBJ1-1; D remains unclear. This CDR3 is built from 13 residues. Trimming took 6 bases from V and 7 from J, leaving 15 bases between them. CDR1 and CDR2 (germline): MNHEY, SVGAGI.

The CDR3 loop is CASRAGTEQFF. DNA of the CDR3: TGTGCCAGCAGGGCCGGGACAGAGCAGTTCTTC. The rearrangement joins TRBV6-5 to TRBJ2-1; D might be TRBD1 (6 bases). The CDR3 covers 11 residues. From germline, CDR1 is MNHEY and CDR2 SVGAGI. The V end lost 6 bases, the J end lost 10 bases, and 10 bases lay between the germline ends.

The V and J genes are TRBV10-2 and TRBJ1-2; 12 nucleotides match TRBD1. V dropped 0 bases and J dropped 6; count of bases not matched to a gene: 8. This CDR3 is built from 17 residues. Germline V gene lookup returns CDR1 WSHSY and CDR2 SAAADI. Here the CDR3 DNA reads TGCGCCAGCAGTGAGTCGGGGGGACAGGGGGCGAATAATGGCTACACCTTC. Translated: CASSESGGQGANNGYTF.

The chain links TRBV5-6 to TRBJ2-3; maybe TRBD2 (5 bases). This CDR3 comprises 15 residues. Germline V gene lookup returns CDR1 SGHDT and CDR2 YYEEEE. V dropped 4 bases and J dropped 2 bases, with 14 bases sitting between them. Here the CDR3 reads CASSTQAAYTDTQYF. For the CDR3, the DNA is TGTGCCAGCAGCACCCAAGCGGCCTACACAGATACGCAGTATTTT.

The CDR3 loop reads CASSLVSRPRGANYGYTF. The CDR3 nucleotides are TGTGCCAGCAGCTTAGTTTCGCGCCCGAGGGGAGCTAACTATGGCTACACCTTC. V gene TRBV11-2 combines with J gene TRBJ1-2; weak D call: TRBD1 (5 bases). The CDR3 sequence is 18 residues long. CDR1 and CDR2 (germline): SGHAT, FQNNGV. Trimming left V 1 base short and J 0 bases short, with 18 bases between.

This sequence joins TRBV9 and TRBJ1-1; 8 nucleotides match TRBD1. The CDR3 sequence is 18 residues long. The V and J ends lost 6 bases and 4 bases, in that order; junction bases with no gene match: 20. CDR1 and CDR2 from the germline V gene are SGDLS and YYNGEE. The CDR3 region is CASITTKKIRGRATEAFF. DNA of the CDR3: TGTGCCAGCATCACCACCAAAAAGATCAGGGGGCGCGCCACTGAAGCTTTCTTT.

This rearrangement joins TRBV6-1 to TRBJ1-5, with D possibly being TRBD1 (6 bases). CDR1 is MNHNS and CDR2 is SASEGT in the germline V gene. The V and J ends lost 4 bases and 1 base respectively, with 17 bases between them. The CDR3 is made up of 17 amino acids. CDR3 nucleotide sequence: TGTGCCAGCAGTGGTAGGAGGGCAGGGACAAGCAATCAGCCCCAGCATTTT. This codes for CASSGRRAGTSNQPQHF.

The rearrangement joins TRBV4-3 to TRBJ2-3, with D possibly being TRBD2 (6 bases). This CDR3 has 15 residues. Germline CDR1 is LGHNA and CDR2 is YSLEER. Trimming stripped 3 bases from V and 6 bases from J, with 16 bases between. The CDR3 sequence is CASSQDGGGRDTQYF. The CDR3 DNA is TGCGCCAGCAGCCAGGACGGTGGGGGGAGGGATACGCAGTATTTT.

The rearrangement links TRBV4-1 to TRBJ1-5; 7 bases are a match to TRBD1. The trim removed 4 bases at V and 0 bases at J, leaving 6 bases unmatched. Germline CDR1 MGHRA, CDR2 YSYEKL. The CDR3 covers 16 residues. CDR3 residues: CASSPPGGNSNQPQHF. In nucleotides, the CDR3 is TGCGCCAGCAGCCCGCCAGGGGGGAATAGCAATCAGCCCCAGCATTTT.

J is TRBJ2-5 and V is TRBV7-6, with D perhaps matching TRBD2 (5 bases). V was clipped by 1 base and J by 1 base, with 10 bases between them. CDR1 and CDR2 from the germline V gene are SGHVS and FNYEAQ. This CDR3 region has 15 residues. The CDR3 is CASSLGVGLQETQYF. CDR3 nucleotides: TGTGCCAGCAGCTTAGGTGTTGGACTCCAAGAGACCCAGTACTTC.

The CDR3 protein is CASSSQGASNEKLFF. DNA of the CDR3: TGTGCCAGCAGTTCACAGGGGGCGTCTAATGAAAAACTGTTTTTT. The chain carries TRBV27 and TRBJ1-4; 9 nucleotides match TRBD1. CDR3 size: 15 residues. Per germline, CDR1 MNHEY and CDR2 SMNVEV (reference sequence). Germline trimming cut 4 bases from V and 3 bases from J; bases unmatched to any gene: 3.

The chain links TRBV4-1 to TRBJ1-4, with D possibly TRBD1 on 6 matching bases. CDR1 is MGHRA, CDR2 YSYEKL, per germline. Trimming removed 3 bases at V and 7 bases at J, with 24 bases between. The CDR3 totals 18 residues. CDR3 residues: CASSHRGQKEKVGEKLFF. In DNA, the CDR3 is TGCGCCAGCAGCCACCGCGGACAGAAAGAAAAAGTTGGTGAAAAACTGTTTTTT.

The gene calls are TRBV6-2 or TRBV6-3 and TRBJ1-5; 9 bases agree with TRBD1. V lost 4 bases to trimming and J lost 6 bases; unmatched junction nucleotides: 7. CDR1 and CDR2 (germline): MNHEY, SVGEGT. The CDR3 loop spans 15 amino acids. The CDR3 spells CASSSGTGLGQPQHF. CDR3 in DNA: TGTGCCAGCAGTTCGGGGACAGGGTTGGGTCAGCCCCAGCATTTT.